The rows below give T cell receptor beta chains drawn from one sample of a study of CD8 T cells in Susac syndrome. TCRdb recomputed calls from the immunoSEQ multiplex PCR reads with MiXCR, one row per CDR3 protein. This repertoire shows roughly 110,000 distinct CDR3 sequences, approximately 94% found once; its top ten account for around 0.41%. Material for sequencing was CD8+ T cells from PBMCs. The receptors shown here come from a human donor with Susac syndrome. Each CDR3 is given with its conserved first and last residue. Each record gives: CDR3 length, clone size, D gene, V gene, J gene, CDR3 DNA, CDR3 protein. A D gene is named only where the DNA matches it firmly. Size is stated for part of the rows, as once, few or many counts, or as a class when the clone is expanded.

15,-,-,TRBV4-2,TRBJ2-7,TGTGCCAGCAGCAAGCTGACAGGTCCTTCCTACGAGCAGTACTTC,CASSKLTGPSYEQYF
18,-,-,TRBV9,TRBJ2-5,TGTGCCAGCAGCGACTCTATCTCCGGTCGGGGGGCCGGGGAGACCCAGTACTTC,CASSDSISGRGAGETQYF
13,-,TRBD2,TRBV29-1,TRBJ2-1,TGCAGCGGCCGGGGGGGCCGGAGCAATGAGCAGTTCTTC,CSGRGGRSNEQFF
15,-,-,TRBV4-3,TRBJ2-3,TGCGCCAGCAGCCAAGATGGGGCCAGCACAGATACGCAGTATTTT,CASSQDGASTDTQYF
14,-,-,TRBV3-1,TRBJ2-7,TGTGCCAGCAGCCAGTCTGGGGGGAACTACGAGCAGTACTTC,CASSQSGGNYEQYF
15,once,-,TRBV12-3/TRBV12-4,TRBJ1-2,TGTGCCAGCAGTTTATACAGGGAAGTAAGCTATGGCTACACCTTC,CASSLYREVSYGYTF
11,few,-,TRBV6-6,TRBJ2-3,TGTGCCAGCAGCCCCACAGATACGCAGTATTTT,CASSPTDTQYF
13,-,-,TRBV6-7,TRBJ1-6,TGTGCCAGCAGCCTGGACTGGCGTCGGCCCCTCCACTTT,CASSLDWRRPLHF
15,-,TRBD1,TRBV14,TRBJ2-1,TGTGCCAGCAGCCAAGGACGGGACAGGGGGGATGAGCAGTTCTTC,CASSQGRDRGDEQFF
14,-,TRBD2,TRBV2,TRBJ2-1,TGTGCCAGCACCCTAGCGGCCTCCTACAATGAGCAGTTCTTC,CASTLAASYNEQFF
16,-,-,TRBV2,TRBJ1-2,TGTGCCAGCAGCCGGGAGCCGGAGCCCCGCGGGGGTGACTACACCTTC,CASSREPEPRGGDYTF
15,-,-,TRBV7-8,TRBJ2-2,TGTGCCAGCAGCTTAGACAGGGATAAGCCCGGGGAGCTGTTTTTT,CASSLDRDKPGELFF
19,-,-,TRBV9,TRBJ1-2,TGTGCCAGCAGCGTAGACCGGGGGGCGAAGGCTCCAGGCCGCTATGGCTACACCTTC,CASSVDRGAKAPGRYGYTF
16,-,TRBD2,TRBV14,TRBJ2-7,TGTGCCAGCAGCCACCCTCCTAGCGGGGGATCCTACGAGCAGTACTTC,CASSHPPSGGSYEQYF
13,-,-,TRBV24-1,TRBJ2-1,TGTGCCACCAGTGATGGAAGGGGGGCGGCCCAGTTCTTC,CATSDGRGAAQFF
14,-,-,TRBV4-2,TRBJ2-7,TGTGCCAGCAGCCAACGGTACAGGGACCACGAGCAGTACTTC,CASSQRYRDHEQYF
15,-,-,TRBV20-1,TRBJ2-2,TGCAGTGCTAGAAAACGTGGGGGGGCCTACGGGGAGCTGTTTTTT,CSARKRGGAYGELFF
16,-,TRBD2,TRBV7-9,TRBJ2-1,TGTGCCAGCAGCCCAGTAGCGGGGGGGCTGGAAAATGAGCAGTTCTTC,CASSPVAGGLENEQFF
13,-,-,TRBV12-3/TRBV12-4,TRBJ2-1,TGTGCCAGCAGTCCTACCAGGGGTGATGAGCAGTTCTTC,CASSPTRGDEQFF
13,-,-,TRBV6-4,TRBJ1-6,TGTGCCAGCCAGGCCTCCTATAATTCACCCCTCCACTTT,CASQASYNSPLHF
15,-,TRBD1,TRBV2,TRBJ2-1,TGTGCCAGCAACCCAGGGACAGGGGGCGGAGATGAGCAGTTCTTC,CASNPGTGGGDEQFF
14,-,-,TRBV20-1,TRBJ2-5,TGCAGTGCTAGAGCTGGGCAGGTCCAAGAGACCCAGTACTTC,CSARAGQVQETQYF
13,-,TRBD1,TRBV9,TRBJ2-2,TGTGCCAGCAGCCCGGGACAGGGCGGGGAGCTGTTTTTT,CASSPGQGGELFF
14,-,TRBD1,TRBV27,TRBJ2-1,TGTGCCAGCAGTGCACCCGGACAGGGAAGGGAGCAGTTCTTC,CASSAPGQGREQFF
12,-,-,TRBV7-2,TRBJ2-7,TGTGCCACCTCACGGGTAACCTACGAGCAGTACTTC,CATSRVTYEQYF
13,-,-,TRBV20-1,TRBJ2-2,TGCAGTGCTAGAGAGCCGAACACCGGGGAGCTGTTTTTT,CSAREPNTGELFF
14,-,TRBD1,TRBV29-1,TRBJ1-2,TGCAGCGTTGGAGGGGGGGACAGCCACTATGGCTACACCTTC,CSVGGGDSHYGYTF
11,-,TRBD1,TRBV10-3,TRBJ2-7,TGTGCCATCGGACAGGGCTACGAGCAGTACTTC,CAIGQGYEQYF
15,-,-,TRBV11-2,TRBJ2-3,TGTGCCAGCAGCTTAAGGCGGGGCAGCACAGATACGCAGTATTTT,CASSLRRGSTDTQYF
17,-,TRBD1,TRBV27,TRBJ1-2,TGTGCCAGCAGATCACACCCCCCGGGACAGAAAGCTTATGGCTACACCTTC,CASRSHPPGQKAYGYTF
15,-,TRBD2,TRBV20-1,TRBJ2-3,TGCAGTGCTCCATGGAGCGGGGGGGCGGTAGATACGCAGTATTTT,CSAPWSGGAVDTQYF
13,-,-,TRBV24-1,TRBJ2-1,TGTGCCACCAGTGATTCCAGGGAAGATGAGCAGTTCTTC,CATSDSREDEQFF
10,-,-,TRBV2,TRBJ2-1,TGTGCCAGCACCGGAAATGAGCAGTTCTTC,CASTGNEQFF
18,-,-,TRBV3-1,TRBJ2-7,TGTGCCAGCAGCCAAGAAAAGTTACAGGCGGCGAGCTCCTACGAGCAGTACTTC,CASSQEKLQAASSYEQYF
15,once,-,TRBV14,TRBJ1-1,TGTGCCAGCAGCCAAGAAAAGAGGATGAACACTGAAGCTTTCTTT,CASSQEKRMNTEAFF
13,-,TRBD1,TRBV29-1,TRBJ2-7,TGCAGCGTCTTGACAGGGGGCCCCTACGAGCAGTACTTC,CSVLTGGPYEQYF
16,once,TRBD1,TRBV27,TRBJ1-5,TGTGCCAGCAGCCCAACTTTCACAGGGGGCCTGGAGCCCCAGCATTTT,CASSPTFTGGLEPQHF
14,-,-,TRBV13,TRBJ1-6,TGTGCCAGCAGCCAGGAGAATCTTGATTCACCCCTCCACTTT,CASSQENLDSPLHF
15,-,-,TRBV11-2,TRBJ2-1,TGTGCCAGCAGCTTAGTGGGCAGGGCCCACAATGAGCAGTTCTTC,CASSLVGRAHNEQFF
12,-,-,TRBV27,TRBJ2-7,TGTGCCAGCAGTTCTTCAGGGTACGAGCAGTACTTC,CASSSSGYEQYF
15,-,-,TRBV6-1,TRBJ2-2,TGTGCCAGCAGTGGGAACGAAGACAGCACCGGGGAGCTGTTTTTT,CASSGNEDSTGELFF
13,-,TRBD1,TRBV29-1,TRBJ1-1,TGCAGCGTTCGACAGGGTTCGGGCACTGAAGCTTTCTTT,CSVRQGSGTEAFF
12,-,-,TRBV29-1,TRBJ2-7,TGCAGCGTTGGGGATCCGTCCTACGAGCAGTACTTC,CSVGDPSYEQYF
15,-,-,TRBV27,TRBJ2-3,TGTGCCAGCGGCCGGCCCGGGGGTAGCACAGATACGCAGTATTTT,CASGRPGGSTDTQYF
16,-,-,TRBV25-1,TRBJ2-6,TGTGCCAGCAGTCCCCTAGGAGGCTCTGGGGCCAACGTCCTGACTTTC,CASSPLGGSGANVLTF